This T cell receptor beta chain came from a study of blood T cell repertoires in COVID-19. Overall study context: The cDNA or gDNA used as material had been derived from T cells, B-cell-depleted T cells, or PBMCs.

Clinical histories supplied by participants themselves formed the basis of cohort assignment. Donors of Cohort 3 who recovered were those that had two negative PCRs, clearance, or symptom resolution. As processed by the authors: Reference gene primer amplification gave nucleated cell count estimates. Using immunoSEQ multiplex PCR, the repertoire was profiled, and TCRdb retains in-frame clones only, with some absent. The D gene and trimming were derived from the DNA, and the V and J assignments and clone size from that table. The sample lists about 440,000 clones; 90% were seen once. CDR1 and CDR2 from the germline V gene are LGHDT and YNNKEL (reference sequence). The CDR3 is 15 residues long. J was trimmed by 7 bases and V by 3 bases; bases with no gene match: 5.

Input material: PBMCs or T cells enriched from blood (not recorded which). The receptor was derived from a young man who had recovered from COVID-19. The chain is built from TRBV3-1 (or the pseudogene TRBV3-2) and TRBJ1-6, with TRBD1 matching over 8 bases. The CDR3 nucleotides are TGTGCCAGCAGCCACCGGGACAGGCGGAATTCACCCCTCCACTTT. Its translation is CASSHRDRRNSPLHF.